The source of this T cell receptor (beta chain) is a study of blood T cell repertoires in COVID-19. The germline gives CDR1 SGHRS, CDR2 YFSETQ. V was clipped by 3 bases and J by 7 bases; unmatched bases: 6. This CDR3 region has 15 residues. Original handling: Reference gene primer amplification in the assay estimated nucleated cell counts. Some clones are missing from TCRdb's copy, which holds only in-frame ones; the method was immunoSEQ multiplex PCR. V, J and clone size are those of that table, while D and trimming were read from the DNA. The repertoire consists of 490,000 or so clones, with roughly nine tenths occurring once and the leading ten covering under 9.5%.

This receptor was taken from a woman between 55 and 75 years old who had recovered from COVID-19. Sequenced input: PBMCs or T cells enriched from blood (not recorded which). V is TRBV5-1 and J is TRBJ2-2; 10 positions agree with TRBD1. The CDR3: CASSSLWTGGGELFF. DNA of the CDR3: TGCGCCAGCAGCTCACTCTGGACAGGGGGCGGGGAGCTGTTTTTT.